One sample yielded the 9 T cell receptor beta chains listed below, sequenced in a study of T cells in Graves' hyperthyroidism and ophthalmopathy. RNA transcripts gave rise to amplified TCR beta CDR3 regions. During a first-round RT-PCR of the TCR CDR3, the HTBI primer set was used. Each CDR3 protein gets one entry after TCRdb re-called the multiplex PCR reads with MiXCR. The sample has about 150,000 distinct CDR3 sequences, about 20% seen once. The sequencing sample was made of blood. These receptor sequences come from a woman between 45 and 60 years old with Graves' hyperthyroidism that later progressed to Graves' ophthalmopathy.

This clonotype was observed a handful of times. This chain connects TRBV18 to TRBJ2-2; a possible D gene is TRBD2 (5 bases). Germline-derived CDR1 and CDR2 are KGHSH and LQKENI. Trimming left V 10 bases short and J 0 bases short, with 15 bases between. The CDR3 spans 15 residues. The CDR3 is CATPLAYSNTGELFF. The CDR3 DNA is TGTGCCACCCCATTAGCGTACTCGAACACCGGGGAGCTGTTTTTT.

This clonotype appeared a few times. The chain has TRBV7-3 and TRBJ1-2, with a tentative D call TRBD1 (5 bases). The CDR3 runs to 13 residues. Germline lookup yields CDR1 SGHTA and CDR2 FQGTGA. V was clipped by 5 bases and J by 8 bases, with 15 bases between them. As DNA, the CDR3 is TGTGCCAGCAGCCCGGGACCCCCCGAAGGCTACACCTTC. Translation gives CASSPGPPEGYTF. The whole variable domain, filled in from reference TRBV7-3 and TRBJ1-2, reads GAGVSQTPSNKVTEKGKYVELRCDPISGHTALYWYRQSLGQGPEFLIYFQGTGAADDSGLPNDRFFAVRPEGSVSTLKIQRTERGDSAVYLCASSPGPPEGYTFGSGTRLTVV.

This clonotype occurred many times. This sequence joins TRBV10-3 and TRBJ2-1; 10 bases map to TRBD1. V gave up 4 bases and J gave up 7 bases; unmatched junction bases: 7. This CDR3 contains 15 residues. Germline V gives CDR1 ENHRY, CDR2 SYGVKD. The CDR3 nucleotides are TGTGCCATCAGTGGGAAGGGACAGGGGATTAATGAGCAGTTCTTC. It is translated as CAISGKGQGINEQFF.

In its sample, this clonotype was seen a few times. The chain links TRBV7-9 to TRBJ2-7; 9 bases are shared with TRBD2. The CDR3 extends over 16 amino acids. The germline gives CDR1 SEHNR, CDR2 FQNEAQ (reference sequence). V lost 4 bases to trimming and J lost 3 bases; unmatched junction nucleotides: 10. CDR3 sequence reads: CASSSTGGREGYEQYF. The CDR3 DNA follows: TGTGCCAGCAGCTCGACCGGGGGGCGGGAGGGCTACGAGCAGTACTTC.

There are many counts of this clonotype. The chain links TRBV20-1 to TRBJ1-2, with 9 bases that match TRBD1. The CDR3 totals 12 residues. J gave up 7 bases and V 5 bases, and 5 bases lay outside the gene matches. Germline CDR1 is DFQATT and CDR2 is SNEGSKA (reference sequence). As DNA, the CDR3 is TGCAGTGCTTCACAGGGGGCGTTTGGCTACACCTTC. Translating gives CSASQGAFGYTF.

In this sample, this clonotype turned up a few times. The chain has TRBV2 and TRBJ1-2, with unresolved D. V gave up 6 bases and J gave up 13 bases, with 21 bases separating them. Germline V lookup: CDR1 SNHLY, CDR2 FYNNEI. The CDR3 consists of 13 residues. The CDR3: CASSVMGMAGCTF. DNA of the CDR3: TGTGCCAGCAGCGTTATGGGGATGGCTGGATGCACCTTC.

The table lists this clonotype with many counts. V and J are TRBV12-3 or TRBV12-4 and TRBJ2-5; no firm D call. CDR3 length: 12 amino acids. V was cut by 3 bases and J by 0 bases, with 2 bases left in between. The CDR3 loop is CASSFHQETQYF. CDR3 sequence (DNA): TGTGCCAGCAGTTTCCACCAAGAGACCCAGTACTTC.

The chain joins TRBV10-2 to TRBJ2-4; D may be TRBD1 (5 bases). Germline V CDR1 and CDR2: WSHSY, SAAADI. This CDR3 has 12 amino acids. V lost 2 bases and J lost 8, with 7 bases in between. The CDR3 loop reads CASSEGAYIQYF. The CDR3 DNA reads TGCGCCAGCAGTGAGGGGGCTTACATTCAGTACTTC.

The V gene is TRBV2, the J gene TRBJ1-1; D is uncertain. CDR1 and CDR2 (germline): SNHLY, FYNNEI. The CDR3 runs to 13 residues. Trimming removed 4 bases from V and 1 base from J, with 7 bases in between. The CDR3 loop reads CASSGEANTEAFF. In DNA, the CDR3 is TGTGCCAGCAGTGGGGAAGCGAACACTGAAGCTTTCTTT.